These 32 T cell receptor beta chains were all obtained from the same sample, sequenced in a study of beta chain features in type 1 diabetes. Sequencing targeted expressed TCRB transcripts, as all isolated RNA had been reverse transcribed. Clones were sequenced by immunoSEQ multiplex PCR, and TCRdb holds only the in-frame ones, with some missing. This table holds about 470,000 clones, about 29% found once. The sequencing sample was made of naive CD4+ T cells from blood. The source is a man between 18 and 29 years old in good health.

Only a few counts were recorded for this clone. V gene TRBV30 combines with J gene TRBJ1-1, with D possibly being TRBD1 (6 bases). CDR3 length: 14 amino acids. Trimming shortened V by 0 bases and J by 4 bases, and 12 bases separated the two germline ends. Germline lookup yields CDR1 GTSNPN and CDR2 SVGIG (reference sequence). CDR3 loop: CAWSVAPRGTEAFF. For the CDR3, the DNA is TGTGCCTGGAGTGTAGCGCCCAGGGGCACTGAAGCTTTCTTT. Using reference TRBV30 and TRBJ1-1 for the parts outside the CDR3, the full variable domain is SQTIHQWPATLVQPVGSPLSLECTVEGTSNPNLYWYRQAAGRGLQLLFYSVGIGQISSEVPQNLSASRPQDRQFILSSKKLLLSDSGFYLCAWSVAPRGTEAFFGQGTRLTVV.

This sequence joins TRBV30 and TRBJ1-2; 10 bases are shared with TRBD1. The junction had 9 bases not matched to a gene; V was cut back by 3 bases and J by 2 bases. Germline V gene lookup returns CDR1 GTSNPN and CDR2 SVGIG (reference sequence). The CDR3 is made up of 16 amino acids. As DNA, the CDR3 is TGTGCCTGGAGGGCCTTGCCGGGACAGGGGAACTATGGCTACACCTTC. Its translation: CAWRALPGQGNYGYTF.

V gene TRBV5-1 combines with J gene TRBJ2-7; D call uncertain. CDR3 size: 13 residues. Trimming removed 4 bases from V and 0 bases from J, with 8 bases in between. Germline V CDR1 and CDR2: SGHRS, YFSETQ. CDR3 DNA sequence: TGCGCCAGCAGCCCATTAAACTCCTACGAGCAGTACTTC. Residues: CASSPLNSYEQYF.

This chain joins TRBV7-3 and TRBJ2-3; D might be TRBD2 (6 bases). The CDR3 sequence is 14 residues long. Trimming removed 5 bases from V and 2 bases from J, with 11 bases in between. Per the germline V gene, CDR1 is SGHTA and CDR2 is FQGTGA. This CDR3 is CASSPRDSTDTQYF. The CDR3, as DNA: TGTGCCAGCAGCCCGAGGGACTCCACAGATACGCAGTATTTT.

This clone was seen only a few times. Other DNA variants within this sample encode the same CDR3. V usage is TRBV5-6 and J usage is TRBJ1-2; D is ambiguous. Per germline, CDR1 SGHDT and CDR2 YYEEEE. Trimming removed 4 bases at V and 5 bases at J, with 6 bases between. The CDR3 consists of 11 residues. The CDR3 protein is CASSLAYGYTF. The CDR3 bases are TGTGCCAGCAGCCTCGCATATGGCTACACCTTC.

The V and J genes are TRBV7-9 and TRBJ2-5, with D perhaps assigned TRBD1 or TRBD2 (5 bases each). The CDR3 has 15 amino acids. With 5 bases removed from V and 1 base from J, the gap between germline ends came to 14 bases. Germline loops: CDR1 SEHNR, CDR2 FQNEAQ (reference sequence). CDR3 DNA sequence: TGTGCCAGCAGCCCAGCCGGGGCTCTCCAAGAGACCCAGTACTTC. As protein: CASSPAGALQETQYF. The variable domain in full, with the rest retrieved from reference TRBV7-9 and TRBJ2-5, is DTGVSQNPRHKITKRGQNVTFRCDPISEHNRLYWYRQTLGQGPEFLTYFQNEAQLEKSRLLSDRFSAERPKGSFSTLEIQRTEQGDSAMYLCASSPAGALQETQYFGPGTRLLVL.

V gene TRBV11-2 combines with J gene TRBJ2-1, with no clear D. The V and J ends lost 5 bases and 6 bases respectively, with 17 bases between them. Germline CDR1 is SGHAT and CDR2 is FQNNGV. The CDR3 sequence is 15 residues long. The CDR3 bases are TGTGCCAGCAGCGCTAGGCTATGGGCAATCAATGAGCAGTTCTTC. Its protein is CASSARLWAINEQFF.

With respect to this clone: Other DNA sequences in this specimen translate into the identical CDR3. This sequence joins TRBV5-1 and TRBJ2-5; a weak D match, TRBD2 (5 bases). CDR1 is SGHRS and CDR2 is YFSETQ in the germline V gene. The V end was cut by 2 bases, the J end by 1 base, with 6 bases between. This CDR3 region has 13 residues. The CDR3 loop reads CASSLSGQETQYF. Written as DNA, the CDR3 is TGCGCCAGCAGCTTAAGCGGCCAAGAGACCCAGTACTTC.

This clone came up a few times. For the CDR3, the DNA is TGTGCCAGCAGCTTAGATCGCTACGAGCAGTACTTC. This sequence encodes CASSLDRYEQYF. The chain uses TRBV11-2 and TRBJ2-7; no definite D call. Germline CDR1 reads SGHAT; CDR2 reads FQNNGV. The CDR3 totals 12 residues. The germline V and J ends were trimmed by 0 bases and 3 bases, with 3 bases remaining between them. The full variable domain, completed using reference TRBV11-2 and TRBJ2-7, is EAGVAQSPRYKIIEKRQSVAFWCNPISGHATLYWYQQILGQGPKLLIQFQNNGVVDDSQLPKDRFSAERLKGVDSTLKIQPAKLEDSAVYLCASSLDRYEQYFGPGTRLTVT.

This clone was seen a few times. The J gene is TRBJ1-4, the V gene TRBV7-9; D not certain. The V gene's germline CDR1 is SEHNR and CDR2 FQNEAQ (reference sequence). V was pared by 7 bases and J by 7 bases, with 16 bases between. The CDR3 is 14 residues long. CDR3 nucleotide sequence: TGTGCCAGCACGCTTGGACGAGAAGCTGAAAAACTGTTTTTT. This gives the protein CASTLGREAEKLFF.

This chain connects TRBV9 to TRBJ1-1; D may be TRBD1 (6 bases). In germline, CDR1 is SGDLS, CDR2 YYNGEE. This CDR3 has 15 residues. The V gene lost 4 bases and the J gene lost 4 bases, with 17 bases spanning the gap. The CDR3 sequence is CASSPRQVLSTEAFF. CDR3 bases: TGTGCCAGCAGCCCCAGACAGGTTCTGAGCACTGAAGCTTTCTTT.

This clone turned up a few times. The chain carries TRBV9 and TRBJ2-5, with 8 bases that match TRBD1. CDR3 length equals 14 residues. CDR1 is SGDLS, CDR2 YYNGEE, per germline. V lost 4 bases and J lost 5; bases outside the gene matches: 7. The CDR3 loop reads CASSTDRVGETQYF. The CDR3 DNA reads as TGTGCCAGCAGCACGGACAGGGTCGGGGAGACCCAGTACTTC.

The gene calls are TRBV4-2 and TRBJ2-1; weak D call: TRBD2 (6 bases). The germline CDR1 and CDR2 sequences are LGHNA and YNFKEQ. The CDR3 is made up of 18 amino acids. V lost 1 base and J lost 3, with 19 bases in between. The CDR3 is CASSQGRDSLPRYNEQFF. The DNA for the CDR3 is TGTGCCAGCAGCCAAGGCCGGGACTCTTTACCACGCTACAATGAGCAGTTCTTC.

This chain links TRBV30 with TRBJ1-4; D might be TRBD1 (5 bases). Trimming took 2 bases from V and 7 from J, leaving 20 bases between them. The CDR3 is 16 amino acids. Germline CDR1 reads GTSNPN; CDR2 reads SVGIG (reference sequence). The CDR3 DNA reads as TGTGCCTGGAGTCCCGACCGTCTGGACATTGGTGAAAAACTGTTTTTT. As protein: CAWSPDRLDIGEKLFF.

This clone came up a few times. The CDR3 spells CASSLGQPQETQYF. CDR3 bases: TGCGCCAGCAGCTTGGGACAGCCCCAAGAGACCCAGTACTTC. The chain employs TRBV5-1 and TRBJ2-5; D may be TRBD1 (5 bases). Trimming took 0 bases from V and 1 from J, leaving 7 bases between them. The CDR3 sequence is 14 residues long. Germline CDR1 reads SGHRS; CDR2 reads YFSETQ. The variable domain in full, with the rest retrieved from reference TRBV5-1 and TRBJ2-5, is KAGVTQTPRYLIKTRGQQVTLSCSPISGHRSVSWYQQTPGQGLQFLFEYFSETQRNKGNFPGRFSGRQFSNSRSEMNVSTLELGDSALYLCASSLGQPQETQYFGPGTRLLVL.

Concerning this clone itself: The same CDR3 also results from other DNA sequences found in this sample. The rearrangement joins TRBV29-1 to TRBJ1-4; D ambiguous. Trimming took 1 base from V and 5 from J, leaving 8 bases between them. This CDR3 is 13 amino acids long. Germline V CDR1 and CDR2: SQVTM, ANQGSEA. This chain's CDR3 is CSVEASGNEKLFF. The CDR3 nucleotides read TGCAGCGTTGAAGCCAGCGGGAATGAAAAACTGTTTTTT.

The rearrangement uses TRBV10-3 and TRBJ2-2; weak D call: TRBD2 (6 bases). CDR3 size: 16 residues. The V and J ends lost 4 bases and 2 bases respectively, with 14 bases between them. Per the germline V gene, CDR1 is ENHRY and CDR2 is SYGVKD. CDR3 region: CAISVISGGNTGELFF. The DNA of the CDR3 is TGTGCCATCAGTGTAATTAGCGGAGGAAACACCGGGGAGCTGTTTTTT.

The chain recombines TRBV7-6 with TRBJ1-1; D is undetermined. V was pared by 5 bases and J by 2 bases, with 9 bases between. The V gene's germline CDR1 is SGHVS and CDR2 FNYEAQ. This CDR3 spans 13 amino acids. The CDR3, as DNA: TGTGCCAGCAGCGTCGGGGAAAACACTGAAGCTTTCTTT. Its protein is CASSVGENTEAFF.

This clone occurred a few times. The chain has TRBV7-9 and TRBJ2-3; 8 bases line up with TRBD1. J gave up 2 bases and V 3 bases, and 4 bases lay outside the gene matches. Germline loops: CDR1 SEHNR, CDR2 FQNEAQ (reference sequence). The length of the CDR3 is 15 residues. The CDR3 DNA sequence: TGTGCCAGCAGCTTCCAGACAGGGGACACAGATACGCAGTATTTT. Translated: CASSFQTGDTDTQYF.

This clone has more than one count but fewer than ten. V and J are TRBV6-5 and TRBJ2-5; D ambiguous. The V end lost 6 bases, the J end lost 1 base, and 12 bases lay between the germline ends. CDR3 size: 14 residues. In germline, CDR1 is MNHEY, CDR2 SVGAGI. The CDR3 is CASSSPWVQETQYF. The CDR3 DNA reads as TGTGCCAGCAGCTCCCCCTGGGTCCAAGAGACCCAGTACTTC.

In regard to this clone: In the same sample, other DNA sequences code for this CDR3. The chain has TRBV7-9 and TRBJ2-5; D not certain. V lost 4 bases, J lost 4 bases, and 4 bases lay in between. Per germline, CDR1 SEHNR and CDR2 FQNEAQ (reference sequence). The CDR3 extends over 11 amino acids. In DNA form, the CDR3 reads TGTGCCAGCAGCTATCGAGAGACCCAGTACTTC. Protein sequence: CASSYRETQYF.

V gene TRBV23-1 combines with J gene TRBJ2-3; weak D call: TRBD2 (5 bases). TRBV23-1 is sorted into the ORF group, with uncertain function. Trimming stripped 1 base from V and 0 bases from J, with 8 bases between. The CDR3 covers 15 residues. This chain's CDR3 is CASSQFWTSTDTQYF. CDR3 DNA: TGCGCCAGCAGTCAATTTTGGACTAGCACAGATACGCAGTATTTT.

The chain employs TRBV9 and TRBJ2-1; TRBD2 matches at 8 bases. Germline CDR1 SGDLS, CDR2 YYNGEE. V was pared by 4 bases and J by 3 bases, with 6 bases of the junction left unmatched. The CDR3 loop spans 15 amino acids. CDR3: CASSQSGSHYNEQFF. The CDR3 DNA reads as TGTGCCAGCAGCCAGAGCGGGAGCCACTACAATGAGCAGTTCTTC. Drawing the rest from reference TRBV9 and TRBJ2-1, the complete variable domain is DSGVTQTPKHLITATGQRVTLRCSPRSGDLSVYWYQQSLDQGLQFLIQYYNGEERAKGNILERFSAQQFPDLHSELNLSSLELGDSALYFCASSQSGSHYNEQFFGPGTRLTVL.

J is TRBJ2-1 and V is TRBV5-1; 13 positions agree with TRBD2. This CDR3 is built from 15 residues. V lost 4 bases and J lost 8; bases outside the gene matches: 6. CDR1 SGHRS and CDR2 YFSETQ come from the germline V gene. In DNA form, the CDR3 reads TGCGCCAGCAGCGAAGGGACTAGCGGGAACGATGAGCAGTTCTTC. Translated, it gives CASSEGTSGNDEQFF.

Notes on this clone: Other DNA sequences in this sample translate to the same CDR3. The rearrangement joins TRBV7-3 to TRBJ2-1; 7 nucleotides agree with TRBD2. J was trimmed by 5 bases and V by 2 bases; bases with no gene match: 3. The germline V gene encodes CDR1 SGHTA and CDR2 FQGTGA. There are 14 residues in the CDR3. This CDR3 reads CASSLAGANNEQFF. For the CDR3, the DNA is TGTGCCAGCAGCTTAGCGGGAGCAAACAATGAGCAGTTCTTC.

This clone was observed a few times. The chain couples TRBV2 to TRBJ2-5; D unclear. The V and J ends lost 3 bases and 5 bases respectively, with 4 bases between them. The CDR3 covers 11 residues. Germline values: CDR1 SNHLY, CDR2 FYNNEI. The CDR3 sequence is CASSERETQYF. DNA for the CDR3: TGTGCCAGCAGTGAGCGTGAGACCCAGTACTTC.

The sample holds a few counts of this clone. The chain uses TRBV11-2 and TRBJ2-7; 10 bases align to TRBD2. Germline V CDR1 and CDR2: SGHAT, FQNNGV. V lost 5 bases and J lost 2; bases outside the gene matches: 3. The CDR3 is 14 amino acids. This chain's CDR3 is CASSQSGRAYEQYF. The CDR3 DNA is TGTGCCAGCAGCCAGAGCGGGAGGGCCTACGAGCAGTACTTC.

This clone was found a few times. The chain combines TRBV7-2 with TRBJ2-3, with 8 bases lining up with TRBD2. CDR3 length equals 16 residues. V lost 5 bases, J lost 0 bases, and 7 bases stayed unmatched. The V gene's germline CDR1 is SGHTA and CDR2 FQGNSA. The CDR3 DNA reads as TGTGCCAGCAGCCCAACTAGCGGAACTAGCACAGATACGCAGTATTTT. Residues: CASSPTSGTSTDTQYF.

The CDR3: CAWSPQWGSTAFF. The CDR3 DNA follows: TGTGCCTGGAGTCCCCAATGGGGGTCAACGGCTTTCTTT. The chain employs TRBV30 and TRBJ1-1, with D perhaps matching TRBD1 (5 bases). From germline, CDR1 is GTSNPN and CDR2 SVGIG (reference sequence). V shed 2 bases and J shed 11 bases, with 18 bases lying between them. The CDR3 runs to 13 residues.

This clone was seen a handful of times. V and J are TRBV5-4 and TRBJ2-5, with D hard to call. The CDR3 has 12 amino acids. The V end was cut by 4 bases, the J end by 2 bases, with 6 bases between. Germline values: CDR1 SGHNT, CDR2 YYREEE (reference sequence). The CDR3 coding sequence is TGTGCCAGCAGCCCGAGTCAAGAGACCCAGTACTTC. Amino acid sequence: CASSPSQETQYF.

This clone came up a few times. The chain joins TRBV7-2 to TRBJ2-7, with a tentative D call TRBD1 (5 bases). The V end was cut by 5 bases, the J end by 3 bases, with 17 bases between. CDR1 and CDR2 (germline): SGHTA, FQGNSA. There are 15 residues in the CDR3. The CDR3 sequence: CASSLRRESFYEQYF. CDR3 DNA sequence: TGTGCCAGCAGCCTTCGCAGGGAATCTTTCTACGAGCAGTACTTC.

This clone has a handful of counts. In DNA form, the CDR3 reads TGTGCCAGCAGCGTCCCTAAGACAGGGGGCGACTATGGCTACACCTTC. It translates to CASSVPKTGGDYGYTF. This sequence joins TRBV9 and TRBJ1-2; 10 bases are shared with TRBD1. The CDR3 is made up of 16 amino acids. Germline V gene data show CDR1 as SGDLS and CDR2 as YYNGEE. The junction had 7 bases not matched to a gene; V was cut back by 2 bases and J by 3 bases.